The 29 T cell receptor beta chains in this list originate from one sample, sequenced in a study of shared clonotypes between healthy human individuals. TCRdb's copy holds only in-frame clones and misses some; the assay was immunoSEQ multiplex PCR. Among approximately 1,000,000 clones listed, roughly 80% were seen once. Sequenced material: memory CD4+ T cells from PBMCs. Subset indicated: CD45RA-negative fraction. The receptors stem from a man aged 18 to 30 in good health. Some clones in this sample may be carry-over from other donors' samples.

CDR3 in DNA: TGTGCCAGCAGCAGGGGGGGTCCGGTTCAGCCCCAGCATTTT. Translation: CASSRGGPVQPQHF. The chain combines TRBV28 with TRBJ1-5, with 7 bases identical to TRBD1. V lost 6 bases and J lost 6; bases outside the gene matches: 8. Germline V lookup: CDR1 MDHEN, CDR2 SYDVKM. This CDR3 comprises 14 residues.

The chain recombines TRBV29-1 with TRBJ1-2; 9 bases are a match to TRBD1. Germline lookup yields CDR1 SQVTM and CDR2 ANQGSEA. The ends lost 6 bases at V and 8 bases at J; junction bases unmatched: 13. The CDR3 length is 14 residues. For the CDR3, the DNA is TGCAGCGTACAGGGGGCGTATAGGTCGAGGGGCTACACCTTC. Its translation is CSVQGAYRSRGYTF.

This clone was seen once. The chain is built from TRBV5-5 and TRBJ2-7, with D perhaps TRBD2 (5 bases). V was clipped by 0 bases and J by 5 bases, with 12 bases between them. Germline values: CDR1 SGHKS, CDR2 YYEKEE (reference sequence). This CDR3 spans 14 amino acids. This CDR3 reads CASSLGGEFNEQYF. As DNA, the CDR3 is TGTGCCAGCAGCTTGGGGGGAGAGTTTAACGAGCAGTACTTC.

This sequence joins TRBV6-4 and TRBJ2-7; D may be TRBD1 or TRBD2 (6 bases each). V was pared by 0 bases and J by 2 bases, with 26 bases between. The germline V gene encodes CDR1 MRHNA and CDR2 SNTAGT. The CDR3 length is 20 residues. The CDR3 sequence is CASSDSRVGGPIAEPYEQYF. CDR3 nucleotide sequence: TGTGCCAGCAGTGACTCGAGGGTGGGGGGCCCTATAGCGGAACCCTACGAGCAGTACTTC.

This rearrangement joins TRBV5-1 to TRBJ2-5; D uncertain. This CDR3 has 15 residues. The germline CDR1 and CDR2 sequences are SGHRS and YFSETQ. Trimming removed 0 bases from V and 2 bases from J, with 11 bases in between. CDR3 DNA sequence: TGCGCCAGCAGCTTGGCCCCGGGCAGACAAGAGACCCAGTACTTC. It codes for CASSLAPGRQETQYF.

Ten or more counts support this clone. This chain joins TRBV2 and TRBJ1-1; tentative D call: TRBD1 (5 bases). Trimming took off 8 bases at V and 1 base at J, with 11 bases between the two ends. Germline CDR1 is SNHLY and CDR2 is FYNNEI. This CDR3 is built from 13 residues. CDR3 sequence reads: CASDLGGNTEAFF. CDR3 in DNA: TGTGCCAGCGACCTTGGGGGGAACACTGAAGCTTTCTTT.

V and J are TRBV19 and TRBJ2-1, with D tentatively TRBD2 (6 bases). The length of the CDR3 is 14 residues. V dropped 6 bases and J dropped 5 bases, with 14 bases sitting between them. The germline V gene encodes CDR1 LNHDA and CDR2 SQIVND (reference sequence). The CDR3 region has the DNA TGTGCCAGTAGAGACCCGGGACTCCACAATGAGCAGTTCTTC. Amino acids: CASRDPGLHNEQFF.

This clone was counted ten times or more. Other DNA sequences from this sample encode an identical CDR3 as well. The DNA of the CDR3 is TGTGCCAGCAGAACGGGAACCGTGAACACTGAAGCTTTCTTT. It encodes CASRTGTVNTEAFF. The rearrangement links TRBV28 to TRBJ1-1; unclear D gene. Germline V gene sequence: CDR1 MDHEN, CDR2 SYDVKM. The CDR3 extends over 14 amino acids. V was trimmed by 6 bases and J by 0 bases, leaving 11 bases between them.

This chain links TRBV28 with TRBJ2-7, with D perhaps TRBD1 or TRBD2 (5 bases each). CDR3 length: 14 amino acids. Per the germline V gene, CDR1 is MDHEN and CDR2 is SYDVKM. Deletions cut 7 bases from V and 7 bases from J, with 20 bases between. The CDR3 loop reads CASTRPGPRREQYF. Here the CDR3 DNA reads TGTGCCAGCACCCGACCGGGGCCCCGTCGGGAGCAGTACTTC.

This chain links TRBV30 with TRBJ2-1, with a tentative D call TRBD2 (5 bases). V was pared by 0 bases and J by 3 bases, with 30 bases between. The CDR3 runs to 21 residues. Germline CDR1 GTSNPN, CDR2 SVGIG (reference sequence). In DNA form, the CDR3 reads TGTGCCTGGAGTGTAGACTACTCCGCGTGGATCCTAAACGGAGACTACAATGAGCAGTTCTTC. Amino acid sequence: CAWSVDYSAWILNGDYNEQFF. The entire variable domain, with the rest obtained from reference TRBV30 and TRBJ2-1, is as follows: SQTIHQWPATLVQPVGSPLSLECTVEGTSNPNLYWYRQAAGRGLQLLFYSVGIGQISSEVPQNLSASRPQDRQFILSSKKLLLSDSGFYLCAWSVDYSAWILNGDYNEQFFGPGTRLTVL.

The sample holds a few counts of this clone. V usage is TRBV19 and J usage is TRBJ1-2; D possibly corresponds to TRBD1 (6 bases). Trimming took off 3 bases at V and 4 bases at J, with 12 bases between the two ends. This CDR3 spans 14 amino acids. The germline gives CDR1 LNHDA, CDR2 SQIVND (reference sequence). CDR3 region: CASSMRAQGYGYTF. The CDR3 DNA sequence: TGTGCCAGTAGTATGCGTGCACAGGGCTATGGCTACACCTTC.

The chain joins TRBV20-1 to TRBJ2-3; D unclear. Trimming took 8 bases from V and 4 from J, leaving 10 bases between them. Germline CDR1 DFQATT, CDR2 SNEGSKA (reference sequence). The CDR3 loop spans 11 amino acids. This CDR3 reads CSNALADTQYF. CDR3 nucleotides: TGCAGTAACGCCCTCGCAGATACGCAGTATTTT.

The V and J genes are TRBV27 and TRBJ2-3; TRBD2 agrees at 8 bases. Per germline, CDR1 MNHEY and CDR2 SMNVEV (reference sequence). The CDR3 has 17 amino acids. J was trimmed by 3 bases and V by 1 base; bases with no gene match: 9. CDR3 sequence (DNA): TGTGCCAGCAGTTTATTGGGGAGCGGGAGAGGAACAGATACGCAGTATTTT. Amino acids: CASSLLGSGRGTDTQYF.

The V gene is TRBV5-4, the J gene TRBJ2-5; D possibly corresponds to TRBD1 (6 bases). This CDR3 is built from 15 residues. V was cut by 3 bases and J by 1 base, with 13 bases left in between. Germline loops: CDR1 SGHNT, CDR2 YYREEE (reference sequence). CDR3 protein: CASSWTTGPQETQYF. CDR3 nucleotide sequence: TGTGCCAGCAGCTGGACCACAGGGCCCCAAGAGACCCAGTACTTC. The full variable domain, completed using reference TRBV5-4 and TRBJ2-5, is ETGVTQSPTHLIKTRGQQVTLRCSSQSGHNTVSWYQQALGQGPQFIFQYYREEENGRGNFPPRFSGLQFPNYSSELNVNALELDDSALYLCASSWTTGPQETQYFGPGTRLLVL.

The rearrangement links TRBV11-3 to TRBJ2-2; D could derive from TRBD1 or TRBD2 (5 bases each). CDR1 and CDR2 (germline): SGHNT, YENEEA. Trimming took 1 base from V and 3 from J, leaving 9 bases between them. CDR3 size: 15 residues. This chain's CDR3 is CASSLGGTDTGELFF. CDR3 bases: TGTGCCAGCAGCTTAGGAGGGACGGACACCGGGGAGCTGTTTTTT.

This chain uses TRBV4-2 with TRBJ2-5, with D unclear. The germline gives CDR1 LGHNA, CDR2 YNFKEQ. Trimming took off 1 base at V and 0 bases at J, with 6 bases between the two ends. This CDR3 is 14 amino acids long. CDR3 nucleotide sequence: TGTGCCAGCAGCCAAGTCCCTAACCAAGAGACCCAGTACTTC. Amino acid sequence: CASSQVPNQETQYF.

Details on this clone: Other DNA sequences in this sample translate to the same CDR3. The chain joins TRBV7-2 to TRBJ2-7, with D hard to call. CDR1 and CDR2 from the germline V gene are SGHTA and FQGNSA. The CDR3 covers 11 residues. V was cut by 0 bases and J by 6 bases, with 3 bases left in between. This CDR3 is CASSLALEQYF. The CDR3 DNA reads TGTGCCAGCAGCTTAGCGCTCGAGCAGTACTTC.

The chain carries TRBV10-3 and TRBJ1-2; TRBD1 aligns across 8 bases. In germline, CDR1 is ENHRY, CDR2 SYGVKD. This CDR3 has 14 residues. V shed 4 bases, J shed 8 bases, and the junction held 9 bases outside the gene matches. The CDR3 spells CAISAQTGVQGYTF. As DNA, the CDR3 is TGTGCCATCAGTGCCCAGACAGGGGTTCAGGGCTACACCTTC.

This chain links TRBV25-1 with TRBJ1-1; D is ambiguous. Germline CDR1 reads MGHDK; CDR2 reads SYGVNS. CDR3 length: 12 amino acids. Trimming took 3 bases from V and 12 from J, leaving 14 bases between them. In DNA form, the CDR3 reads TGTGCCAGCAGTGAGGGAGTCAGGAGAACTTTCTTT. Protein product: CASSEGVRRTFF.

The rearrangement uses TRBV7-2 and TRBJ1-5; 10 nucleotides match TRBD1. This CDR3 is built from 15 residues. With 5 bases clipped from V and 6 bases from J, the junction kept 7 bases outside the gene matches. Germline loops: CDR1 SGHTA, CDR2 FQGNSA. As DNA, the CDR3 is TGTGCCAGCAGCGCCGGGACAGGGGTCGGTCAGCCCCAGCATTTT. This translates into CASSAGTGVGQPQHF.

The chain recombines TRBV6-4 with TRBJ1-4; 8 bases match TRBD1. Per germline, CDR1 MRHNA and CDR2 SNTAGT. V lost 5 bases, J lost 4 bases, and 3 bases stayed unmatched. The CDR3 covers 14 residues. The CDR3 coding sequence is TGTGCCAGCAGTCGGACAGGGAATAATGAAAAACTGTTTTTT. Amino acid sequence: CASSRTGNNEKLFF.

This clone was observed many times. This chain's CDR3 is CAWSPGDNYGYTF. The CDR3 nucleotides read TGTGCCTGGAGTCCCGGGGATAACTATGGCTACACCTTC. This chain connects TRBV30 to TRBJ1-2, with D unresolved. Germline CDR1 and CDR2: GTSNPN and SVGIG (reference sequence). This CDR3 is 13 amino acids long. V shed 2 bases and J shed 1 base, with 8 bases lying between them.

The chain carries TRBV9 and TRBJ2-1, with unresolved D. Between the trimmed V and J ends, which lost 4 bases and 5 bases, there was a span of 10 bases. The CDR3 totals 13 residues. CDR1 and CDR2 from the germline V gene are SGDLS and YYNGEE. CDR3 coding DNA: TGTGCCAGCAGCCCCGTGTCAAACAATGAGCAGTTCTTC. This translates into CASSPVSNNEQFF.

About this clone: Different DNA sequences within this sample yield the same CDR3. The rearrangement links TRBV5-1 to TRBJ2-1, with D perhaps TRBD2 (7 bases). The CDR3 has 15 residues. Trimming pared 4 bases from V and 1 base from J, leaving 12 bases between. CDR1 SGHRS and CDR2 YFSETQ come from the germline V gene. CDR3 sequence: CASSLEGGSYNEQFF. CDR3 nucleotide sequence: TGCGCCAGCAGCCTAGAGGGGGGGTCCTACAATGAGCAGTTCTTC. The variable domain in full, with the rest retrieved from reference TRBV5-1 and TRBJ2-1, is KAGVTQTPRYLIKTRGQQVTLSCSPISGHRSVSWYQQTPGQGLQFLFEYFSETQRNKGNFPGRFSGRQFSNSRSEMNVSTLELGDSALYLCASSLEGGSYNEQFFGPGTRLTVL.

This chain's CDR3 is CASSEDPSGTYNEQFF. The CDR3 nucleotides are TGCGCCAGCAGTGAAGATCCCAGCGGAACTTACAATGAGCAGTTCTTC. The chain couples TRBV10-1 to TRBJ2-1; perhaps TRBD2 as D (5 bases). The CDR3 has 16 amino acids. V lost 3 bases and J lost 4, with 16 bases in between. Germline V gives CDR1 WNHNN, CDR2 SYGVQD (reference sequence).

This chain connects TRBV7-8 to TRBJ2-7; 8 nucleotides match TRBD2. The CDR3 spans 15 residues. Germline CDR1 and CDR2: SGHVS and FQNEAQ. The junction had 9 bases not matched to a gene; V was cut back by 7 bases and J by 1 base. The CDR3 loop reads CASIPGRDGSYEQYF. The DNA for the CDR3 is TGTGCCAGCATCCCCGGGAGGGACGGATCCTACGAGCAGTACTTC.

This chain connects TRBV19 to TRBJ1-2; no clear D gene. V lost 7 bases, J lost 4 bases, and 16 bases lay in between. The CDR3 sequence is 14 residues long. Germline V gene data show CDR1 as LNHDA and CDR2 as SQIVND (reference sequence). CDR3 sequence reads: CASTPRGLGYGYTF. Written as DNA, the CDR3 is TGTGCCAGTACCCCTCGCGGATTGGGCTATGGCTACACCTTC. The whole variable domain, filled in from reference TRBV19 and TRBJ1-2, reads DGGITQSPKYLFRKEGQNVTLSCEQNLNHDAMYWYRQDPGQGLRLIYYSQIVNDFQKGDIAEGYSVSREKKESFPLTVTSAQKNPTAFYLCASTPRGLGYGYTFGSGTRLTVV.

Here the CDR3 reads CASRDGGMNTEAFF. DNA of the CDR3: TGTGCCAGCCGGGACGGAGGAATGAACACTGAAGCTTTCTTT. The chain combines TRBV6-6 with TRBJ1-1; weak D call: TRBD1 (5 bases). Trimming stripped 8 bases from V and 0 bases from J, with 13 bases between. Germline V gives CDR1 MNHNY, CDR2 SVGAGI (reference sequence). The CDR3 extends over 14 amino acids.

The genes are TRBV6-6 and TRBJ2-3; 7 nucleotides line up with TRBD1. The V and J ends lost 10 bases and 0 bases, in that order; junction bases with no gene match: 7. CDR3 size: 14 residues. Looked up from germline, CDR1 is MNHNY and CDR2 is SVGAGI (reference sequence). The CDR3 region is CAIRRDSSTDTQYF. CDR3 nucleotides: TGTGCCATTCGCCGGGACAGCAGCACAGATACGCAGTATTTT.